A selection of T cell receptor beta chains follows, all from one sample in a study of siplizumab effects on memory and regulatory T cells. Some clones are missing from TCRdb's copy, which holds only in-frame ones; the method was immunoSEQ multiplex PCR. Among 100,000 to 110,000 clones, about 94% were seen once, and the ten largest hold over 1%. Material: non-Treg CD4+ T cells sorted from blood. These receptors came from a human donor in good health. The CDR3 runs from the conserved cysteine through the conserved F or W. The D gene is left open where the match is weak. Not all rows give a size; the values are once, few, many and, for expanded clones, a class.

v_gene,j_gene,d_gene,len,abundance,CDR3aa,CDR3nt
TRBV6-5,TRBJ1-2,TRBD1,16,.,CASSYSGQGFDYGYTF,TGTGCCAGCAGTTACTCGGGACAGGGGTTTGACTATGGCTACACCTTC
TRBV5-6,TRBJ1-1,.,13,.,CASSLGLNTEAFF,TGTGCCAGCAGCTTGGGCCTGAACACTGAAGCTTTCTTT
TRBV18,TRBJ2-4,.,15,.,CASSPQTVAKNIQYF,TGTGCCAGCTCACCACAAACGGTAGCCAAAAACATTCAGTACTTC
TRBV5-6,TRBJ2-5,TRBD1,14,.,CASSFLTGVETQYF,TGTGCCAGCAGCTTCTTGACAGGGGTTGAGACCCAGTACTTC
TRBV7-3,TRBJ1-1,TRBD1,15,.,CASSPRGTVNTEAFF,TGTGCCAGCAGCCCACGGGGGACAGTGAACACTGAAGCTTTCTTT
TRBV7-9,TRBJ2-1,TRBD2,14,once,CASARALAVNEQFF,TGTGCCAGCGCCCGTGCACTAGCGGTCAATGAGCAGTTCTTC
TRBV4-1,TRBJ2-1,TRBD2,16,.,CASSQTAGDSNNEQFF,TGCGCCAGCAGCCAAACAGCGGGAGACTCCAACAATGAGCAGTTCTTC
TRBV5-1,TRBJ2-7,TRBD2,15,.,CASSPETSGNYEQYF,TGCGCCAGCAGCCCGGAGACTAGCGGGAACTACGAGCAGTACTTC
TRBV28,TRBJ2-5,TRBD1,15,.,CASSFLGTEQETQYF,TGTGCCAGCAGTTTTTTAGGGACAGAGCAAGAGACCCAGTACTTC
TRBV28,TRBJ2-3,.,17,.,CASSFGALARFTDTQYF,TGTGCCAGCAGTTTTGGGGCCTTAGCGAGATTCACAGATACGCAGTATTTT
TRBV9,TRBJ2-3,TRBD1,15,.,CASSPLDRGTDTQYF,TGTGCCAGCAGCCCTCTTGACAGGGGCACAGATACGCAGTATTTT
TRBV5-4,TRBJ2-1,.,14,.,CASSPSGSNNEQFF,TGTGCCAGCAGCCCGTCCGGGTCCAACAATGAGCAGTTCTTC
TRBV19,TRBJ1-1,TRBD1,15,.,CASRPRGQGGTEAFF,TGTGCCAGTAGACCTAGGGGACAGGGCGGAACTGAAGCTTTCTTT
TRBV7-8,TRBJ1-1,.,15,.,CASSLGTVMNTEAFF,TGTGCCAGCAGCTTAGGAACAGTAATGAACACTGAAGCTTTCTTT
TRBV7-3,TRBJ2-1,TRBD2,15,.,CASSPGGGRANEQFF,TGTGCCAGCAGCCCCGGGGGCGGGAGGGCCAATGAGCAGTTCTTC
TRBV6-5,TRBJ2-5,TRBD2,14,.,CASKISGDRETQYF,TGTGCCAGCAAGATTAGCGGGGATCGAGAGACCCAGTACTTC
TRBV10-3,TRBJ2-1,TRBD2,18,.,CAISLGGTSGGTYNEQFF,TGTGCCATCAGTCTTGGGGGGACTAGCGGGGGCACCTACAATGAGCAGTTCTTC
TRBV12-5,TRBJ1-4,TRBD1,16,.,CASGPGQGGTNEKLFF,TGTGCTAGTGGCCCGGGACAGGGGGGAACTAATGAAAAACTGTTTTTT
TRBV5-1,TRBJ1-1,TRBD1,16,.,CASSLTGTEPSTEAFF,TGCGCCAGCAGCCTAACTGGGACAGAACCCAGTACTGAAGCTTTCTTT
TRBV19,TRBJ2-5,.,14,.,CASSASHGVETQYF,TGTGCCAGTAGTGCCAGCCATGGTGTGGAGACCCAGTACTTC
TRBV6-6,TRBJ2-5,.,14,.,CASSYRVGSETQYF,TGTGCCAGCAGCTACAGGGTTGGGTCAGAGACCCAGTACTTC
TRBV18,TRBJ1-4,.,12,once,CASSPKGEKLFF,TGTGCCAGCTCACCAAAGGGCGAAAAACTGTTTTTT
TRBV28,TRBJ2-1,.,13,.,CASSPGSYNEQFF,TGTGCCAGCAGTCCCGGGTCCTACAATGAGCAGTTCTTC
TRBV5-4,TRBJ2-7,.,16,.,CASSPFASVNSYEQYF,TGTGCCAGCAGCCCTTTTGCTAGCGTTAACTCCTACGAGCAGTACTTC
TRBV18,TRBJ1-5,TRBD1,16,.,CASSFGGQGGDQPQHF,TGTGCCAGCTCATTTGGGGGACAGGGGGGCGATCAGCCCCAGCATTTT
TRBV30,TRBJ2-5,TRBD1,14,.,CAWSHPGQKETQYF,TGTGCCTGGAGCCACCCGGGACAGAAAGAGACCCAGTACTTC
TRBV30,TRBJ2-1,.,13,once,CAWRFSRYNEQFF,TGTGCCTGGAGGTTTTCGCGGTACAATGAGCAGTTCTTC
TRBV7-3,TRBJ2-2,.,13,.,CASSFDNTGELFF,TGTGCCAGCAGCTTCGATAACACCGGGGAGCTGTTTTTT
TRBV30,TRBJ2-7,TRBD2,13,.,CAWSSGRMNEQYF,TGTGCCTGGAGTAGCGGGAGGATGAACGAGCAGTACTTC
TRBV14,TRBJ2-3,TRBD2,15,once,CASSQDGLAGDTQYF,TGTGCCAGCAGCCAAGATGGTCTAGCGGGTGATACGCAGTATTTT
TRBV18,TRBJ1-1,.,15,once,CASSPIAAREGEAFF,TGTGCCAGCTCACCGATAGCCGCCAGGGAAGGTGAAGCTTTCTTT
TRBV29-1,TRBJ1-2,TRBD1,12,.,CSVEDRVTGYTF,TGCAGCGTAGAGGACAGGGTCACTGGCTACACCTTC
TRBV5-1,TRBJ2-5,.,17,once,CASSFSTHRTAKETQYF,TGCGCCAGCAGCTTCTCAACACACCGGACGGCTAAAGAGACCCAGTACTTC
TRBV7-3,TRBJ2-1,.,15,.,CASSPVWRDVNEQFF,TGTGCCAGCAGCCCCGTTTGGCGGGACGTAAATGAGCAGTTCTTC
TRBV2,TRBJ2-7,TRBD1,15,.,CASSDPGTGDYEQYF,TGTGCCAGCAGTGATCCCGGGACAGGGGACTACGAGCAGTACTTC
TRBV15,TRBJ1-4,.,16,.,CATSPSPWDLNEKLFF,TGTGCCACCAGCCCGAGCCCCTGGGACCTTAATGAAAAACTGTTTTTT
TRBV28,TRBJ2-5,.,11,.,CASSFRETQYF,TGTGCCAGCAGTTTTAGGGAGACCCAGTACTTC
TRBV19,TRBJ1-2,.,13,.,CASSIGTSGGYTF,TGTGCCAGTAGTATAGGGACTTCCGGCGGCTACACCTTC
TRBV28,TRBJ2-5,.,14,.,CASSSQTGASAQYF,TGTGCCAGCAGTTCCCAGACAGGCGCCTCGGCCCAGTACTTC
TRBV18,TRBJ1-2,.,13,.,CASSPDANYGYTF,TGTGCCAGCTCACCGGACGCTAACTATGGCTACACCTTC
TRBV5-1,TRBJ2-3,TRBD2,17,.,CASSLGGASGSTDTQYF,TGCGCCAGCAGCTTGGGTGGGGCTAGCGGTAGCACAGATACGCAGTATTTT
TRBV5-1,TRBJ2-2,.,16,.,CASSLDSHANTGELFF,TGCGCCAGCAGCTTGGACTCTCACGCGAACACCGGGGAGCTGTTTTTT
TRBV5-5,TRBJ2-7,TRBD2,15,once,CASSPGLAGVYEQYF,TGTGCCAGCAGCCCGGGACTAGCGGGAGTTTACGAGCAGTACTTC
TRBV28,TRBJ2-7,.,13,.,CASTTSPNYEQYF,TGTGCCAGCACAACTAGCCCTAACTACGAGCAGTACTTC
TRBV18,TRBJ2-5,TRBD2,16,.,CASSRPAGVSRETQYF,TGTGCCAGCTCACGGCCAGCGGGAGTAAGTCGAGAGACCCAGTACTTC
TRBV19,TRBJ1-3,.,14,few,CATRAGLSGNTIYF,TGTGCCACCCGAGCGGGACTCTCTGGAAACACCATATATTTT
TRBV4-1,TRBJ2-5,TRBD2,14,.,CASSRTSGSETQYF,TGCGCCAGCAGCCGGACTAGCGGGAGTGAGACCCAGTACTTC
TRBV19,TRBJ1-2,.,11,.,CASSIAQSVLF,TGTGCCAGTAGTATCGCTCAGTCCGTCCTCTTC
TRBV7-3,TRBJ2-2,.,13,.,CASSLKNTGELFF,TGTGCCAGCAGCTTAAAGAACACCGGGGAGCTGTTTTTT
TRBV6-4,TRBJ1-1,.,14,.,CATKRAAGNTEAFF,TGTGCCACAAAAAGGGCGGCAGGGAACACTGAAGCTTTCTTT
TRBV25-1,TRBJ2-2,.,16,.,CASSDFEDTNTGELFF,TGTGCCAGCAGTGACTTTGAGGACACGAACACCGGGGAGCTGTTTTTT
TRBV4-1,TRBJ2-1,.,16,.,CASSRIHRAPYNEQFF,TGCGCCAGCAGCCGGATACACAGGGCCCCCTACAATGAGCAGTTCTTC